Each of the 29 T cell receptor beta chains below was sequenced from the same sample in a study of T and B cells in COVID-19 patients. BIOMED2 TRB-A/B primer pools were used in multiplex TRB PCR. TCRdb redid the calling of the multiplex PCR reads with MiXCR, one entry per CDR3 protein. The sample records several thousand distinct CDR3 sequences, 25% to 35% being singletons. From blood, about 240-550 ng of genomic DNA served as TRB template. The source material was blood. The source of these receptors is a human donor with active COVID-19.

This clonotype was picked up a small number of times. The chain joins TRBV12-3 or TRBV12-4 to TRBJ2-1, with D perhaps TRBD2 (5 bases). The CDR3 is 12 residues long. V was clipped by 8 bases and J by 10 bases, with 15 bases between them. The CDR3 is CASSRSPGEQFF. The CDR3, as DNA: TGTGCCAGCTCAAGATCACCGGGGGAGCAGTTCTTC.

This clonotype was recorded a few times. This chain uses TRBV6-5 with TRBJ2-4; D not resolved. The CDR3 spans 13 residues. Germline V gives CDR1 MNHEY, CDR2 SVGAGI. V was cut by 5 bases and J by 3 bases, with 8 bases left in between. In nucleotides, the CDR3 is TGTGCCAGCAGTGCCGATAACAAAAACATTCAGTACTTC. Its protein product is CASSADNKNIQYF.

This clonotype has a handful of counts. The chain is built from TRBV10-3 and TRBJ2-7, with 7 bases matching TRBD1. Losses at the gene ends were 6 bases for V and 0 bases for J; bases not matched to a gene: 5. CDR1 and CDR2 from the germline V gene are ENHRY and SYGVKD. The CDR3 has 14 residues. The CDR3 reads CAIRGQPYSYEQYF. The DNA of the CDR3 is TGTGCCATCAGGGGACAGCCCTACTCCTACGAGCAGTACTTC.

The chain combines TRBV20-1 with TRBJ1-1; no firm D call. The ends were cut back, 4 bases at V and 0 bases at J, with 9 bases in the middle. Germline V gives CDR1 DFQATT, CDR2 SNEGSKA (reference sequence). This CDR3 comprises 13 residues. CDR3 sequence: CSAKVSLNTEAFF. The CDR3 DNA reads as TGCAGTGCTAAGGTCAGCTTGAACACTGAAGCTTTCTTT.

This clonotype is categorized as medium-sized. The genes are TRBV15 and TRBJ2-5, with D possibly being TRBD1 or TRBD2 (5 bases each). Germline V lookup: CDR1 LNHNV, CDR2 YYDKDF (reference sequence). The CDR3 runs to 15 residues. Trimming took off 1 base at V and 2 bases at J, with 11 bases between the two ends. The CDR3 coding sequence is TGTGCCACCAGCAGAGGGGACGGCAAACAAGAGACCCAGTACTTC. The encoded protein is CATSRGDGKQETQYF.

As regards this clonotype: A much larger clone differs from this one at a single base, so this may be a read error. The V and J genes are TRBV6-5 and TRBJ2-3; the D gene is possibly TRBD2 (6 bases). Trimming removed 0 bases from V and 2 bases from J, with 9 bases in between. There are 15 residues in the CDR3. CDR1 MNHEY and CDR2 SVGAGI come from the germline V gene. The CDR3 sequence is CASSYSGGNTDTQYF. CDR3 DNA sequence: TGTGCCAGCAGTTACTCTGGGGGGAACACAGATACGCAGTATTTT.

The chain combines TRBV6-1 with TRBJ2-3, with D perhaps matching TRBD2 (7 bases). Germline lookup yields CDR1 MNHNS and CDR2 SASEGT. The V gene lost 3 bases and the J gene lost 1 base, with 11 bases spanning the gap. The CDR3 has 15 residues. CDR3 bases: TGTGCCAGCAGTGAGGAGGGGGGGGGCACAGATACGCAGTATTTT. It encodes CASSEEGGGTDTQYF.

The J gene is TRBJ2-7, the V gene TRBV10-3, with D maybe TRBD1 (8 bases). The V end was cut by 6 bases, the J end by 3 bases, with 18 bases between. The CDR3 sequence is 15 residues long. In germline, CDR1 is ENHRY, CDR2 SYGVKD. CDR3 DNA sequence: TGTGCCATCAGGGGAACAGGGGGGAGGGGCTACGAGCAGTACTTC. It is translated as CAIRGTGGRGYEQYF.

This rearrangement joins TRBV6-5 to TRBJ2-3; TRBD1 or TRBD2 may be the D gene (5 bases each). The V and J ends lost 10 bases and 4 bases respectively, with 18 bases between them. Germline V gives CDR1 MNHEY, CDR2 SVGAGI. The CDR3 is 14 amino acids. The chain's CDR3 is CAISRGLSPDTQYF. The CDR3 nucleotides read TGTGCCATATCCCGGGGCCTATCTCCAGATACGCAGTATTTT.

In its sample, this clonotype is medium-sized. This chain connects TRBV29-1 to TRBJ2-7; no firm D call. The ends were cut back, 3 bases at V and 2 bases at J, with 17 bases in the middle. The CDR3 contains 15 residues. Germline assignment: CDR1 SQVTM and CDR2 ANQGSEA. The CDR3 sequence is CSVDDRAGGTYEQYF. CDR3 in DNA: TGCAGCGTTGATGATCGGGCAGGCGGAACCTACGAGCAGTACTTC.

This clonotype is labeled medium-sized (0.01 to 0.1%). The chain links TRBV29-1 to TRBJ2-7; 9 bases agree with TRBD2. The V gene end was trimmed by 3 bases and the J gene end by 6 bases; junction bases not matched to a gene: 0. This CDR3 has 11 amino acids. Germline lookup yields CDR1 SQVTM and CDR2 ANQGSEA. The CDR3 nucleotides read TGCAGCGTTGAGCGGGGGGGCGAGCAGTACTTC. This translates into CSVERGGEQYF.

By frequency in the sample, this clonotype is medium-sized. This chain links TRBV19 with TRBJ1-2, with a possible D match to TRBD1 (6 bases). The CDR3 has 15 residues. V lost 5 bases to trimming and J lost 3 bases, with 16 bases between them. Germline values: CDR1 LNHDA, CDR2 SQIVND (reference sequence). CDR3 protein: CASSPDSQSDYGYTF. The CDR3 bases are TGTGCCAGTAGTCCGGACAGTCAATCAGACTATGGCTACACCTTC.

CDR3 protein: CASSEGLGYSYEQYV. CDR3 coding DNA: TGTGCCAGCAGTGAAGGTTTAGGGTACTCCTACGAGCAGTACGTC. The gene calls are TRBV6-1 and TRBJ2-7; D is ambiguous. This CDR3 region has 15 residues. CDR1 is MNHNS and CDR2 is SASEGT in the germline V gene. The V end lost 1 base, the J end lost 0 bases, and 10 bases lay between the germline ends.

This clonotype is medium-sized by share. The genes are TRBV29-1 and TRBJ2-7; TRBD1 or TRBD2 may be the D gene (5 bases each). Trimming shortened V by 7 bases and J by 5 bases, and 18 bases separated the two germline ends. There are 13 residues in the CDR3. Germline lookup yields CDR1 SQVTM and CDR2 ANQGSEA. The CDR3 DNA sequence: TGCAGCGCCCGATGGTCAGGGACCAACGAGCAGTACTTC. As protein: CSARWSGTNEQYF.

By proportion, this clonotype is medium-sized (0.01 to 0.1%). V usage is TRBV6-5 and J usage is TRBJ1-3; TRBD1 is a possible D gene (5 bases). The CDR3 is made up of 13 amino acids. Trimming removed 6 bases at V and 4 bases at J, with 10 bases between. Per germline, CDR1 MNHEY and CDR2 SVGAGI. CDR3 in amino acids: CASRKTAGNTIYF. Here the CDR3 DNA reads TGTGCCAGCAGGAAGACAGCGGGAAACACCATATATTTT.

This clonotype was counted only a few times. The CDR3 DNA sequence: TGTGCCAGCAGCCCCGCGCCGTATCGGGGCAGGGGAGGAAATGAGCAGTTCTTC. It encodes CASSPAPYRGRGGNEQFF. J is TRBJ2-1 and V is TRBV7-2; possibly TRBD1 or TRBD2 for D (6 bases each). Trimming stripped 5 bases from V and 7 bases from J, with 27 bases between. This CDR3 has 18 residues. From germline, CDR1 is SGHTA and CDR2 FQGNSA.

This clonotype is medium-sized (0.01 to 0.1%) in the sample. The chain recombines TRBV29-1 with TRBJ2-7; 11 nucleotides agree with TRBD2. CDR3 length equals 15 residues. The germline V gene encodes CDR1 SQVTM and CDR2 ANQGSEA. V trimming: 2 bases; J trimming: 3 bases; junction bases outside the gene matches: 6. The CDR3 DNA reads TGCAGCGTTGAACTCCTAGCGGGGGGATTCTACGAGCAGTACTTC. Amino acids: CSVELLAGGFYEQYF.

This sequence joins TRBV19 and TRBJ2-4; the D gene is possibly TRBD1 (5 bases). This CDR3 has 15 residues. Trimming removed 2 bases at V and 2 bases at J, with 10 bases between. Germline V lookup: CDR1 LNHDA, CDR2 SQIVND (reference sequence). The CDR3 loop reads CASSISSGTKNIQYF. The CDR3 bases are TGTGCCAGTAGTATATCCTCAGGGACCAAAAACATTCAGTACTTC.

The V call is TRBV11-1, the J call TRBJ2-1; D not resolved. Germline assignment: CDR1 SGHAT and CDR2 FQDESV (reference sequence). The CDR3 loop spans 14 amino acids. V gave up 5 bases and J gave up 9 bases, with 17 bases separating them. Here the CDR3 reads CASSPNSYSLEQFF. Written as DNA, the CDR3 is TGTGCCAGCAGCCCGAACTCATATAGCCTTGAGCAGTTCTTC.

Sample share makes this clonotype medium-sized (0.01 to 0.1%). This chain links TRBV6-5 with TRBJ1-5, with 8 bases that match TRBD1. This CDR3 region has 15 residues. V lost 6 bases to trimming and J lost 1 base; unmatched junction nucleotides: 5. Germline V gene sequence: CDR1 MNHEY, CDR2 SVGAGI. The CDR3 sequence is CASSPTGVSNQPQHF. CDR3 DNA sequence: TGTGCCAGCAGCCCGACAGGGGTCAGCAATCAGCCCCAGCATTTT.

By its share, this clonotype is medium-sized. V and J are TRBV6-5 and TRBJ1-6; 8 nucleotides agree with TRBD1. Trimming cost V 9 bases and J 0 bases; bases outside gene matches: 7. Germline CDR1 is MNHEY and CDR2 is SVGAGI. CDR3 length: 16 residues. The CDR3 region has the DNA TGTGCCAGTGGGACAGGTTCGAGCTCCTATAATTCACCCCTCCACTTT. It codes for CASGTGSSSYNSPLHF.

This clonotype is labeled as medium-sized. The rearrangement joins TRBV27 to TRBJ2-1, with TRBD2 matching 12 bases. V gave up 2 bases and J gave up 4 bases; unmatched junction bases: 3. Germline V CDR1 and CDR2: MNHEY, SMNVEV (reference sequence). This CDR3 has 16 amino acids. CDR3 nucleotide sequence: TGTGCCAGCAGTTTACTGCTAGCGGGGGGGTACAATGAGCAGTTCTTC. Residues: CASSLLLAGGYNEQFF.

By share, this clonotype ranks as medium-sized. The CDR3 DNA is TGCAGCGTTGCCGGGGGCTTTAACTATGGCTACACCTTC. Translating gives CSVAGGFNYGYTF. The chain employs TRBV29-1 and TRBJ1-2; D is possibly TRBD1 (6 bases). V dropped 4 bases and J dropped 1 base, with 10 bases sitting between them. CDR1 is SQVTM and CDR2 is ANQGSEA in the germline V gene. CDR3 size: 13 residues. Together with reference TRBV29-1 and TRBJ1-2, the CDR3 gives the full variable domain: SAVISQKPSRDICQRGTSLTIQCQVDSQVTMMFWYRQQPGQSLTLIATANQGSEATYESGFVIDKFPISRPNLTFSTLTVSNMSPEDSSIYLCSVAGGFNYGYTFGSGTRLTVV.

The chain joins TRBV12-3 or TRBV12-4 to TRBJ1-1, with unresolved D. Trimming removed 3 bases from V and 9 bases from J, with 11 bases in between. This CDR3 region has 12 residues. CDR3 DNA sequence: TGTGCCAGCAGTTTTAGGTCAAGCAAAGCTTTCTTT. Protein sequence: CASSFRSSKAFF.

In this sample, this clonotype turned up once. The CDR3 does not close with the conserved phenylalanine or tryptophan, likely indicating a read error. The chain employs TRBV6-5 and TRBJ2-3; D is possibly TRBD1 (6 bases). The length of the CDR3 is 17 residues. Deletions cut 6 bases from V and 0 bases from J, with 19 bases between. Germline V gene lookup returns CDR1 MNHEY and CDR2 SVGAGI. This chain's CDR3 is CASRRTASISSTDTQYV. The CDR3 bases are TGTGCCAGCAGAAGGACAGCGAGCATCTCTAGCACAGATACGCAGTATGTT.

In this sample, this clonotype turned up a few times. The rearrangement links TRBV7-9 to TRBJ1-2, with 8 nucleotides matching TRBD1. Germline CDR1 is SEHNR and CDR2 is FQNEAQ (reference sequence). Unmatched junction bases numbered 7, after V lost 6 bases and J lost 4 bases. The CDR3 is made up of 14 amino acids. CDR3 sequence (DNA): TGTGCCAGCAGGCGGGGACAGGAGGTCTATGGCTACACCTTC. This sequence encodes CASRRGQEVYGYTF. Full variable domain (remainder filled in from reference TRBV7-9 and TRBJ1-2): DTGVSQNPRHKITKRGQNVTFRCDPISEHNRLYWYRQTLGQGPEFLTYFQNEAQLEKSRLLSDRFSAERPKGSFSTLEIQRTEQGDSAMYLCASRRGQEVYGYTFGSGTRLTVV.

The J gene is TRBJ1-1, the V gene TRBV5-4, with D unclear. The CDR3 is 14 residues long. Germline CDR1 and CDR2: SGHNT and YYREEE (reference sequence). V lost 4 bases to trimming and J lost 9 bases, with 19 bases between them. As DNA, the CDR3 is TGTGCCAGCAGCAAGGGCCGGGTGGCCGACCAAGCTTTCTTT. This sequence encodes CASSKGRVADQAFF.

Sample share makes this clonotype medium-sized. The rearrangement joins TRBV27 to TRBJ2-7; D not resolved. From germline, CDR1 is MNHEY and CDR2 SMNVEV (reference sequence). CDR3 length: 14 amino acids. V was clipped by 5 bases and J by 2 bases, with 13 bases between them. The CDR3 protein is CASSPLDSAYEQYV. The DNA for the CDR3 is TGTGCCAGCAGTCCGCTTGACTCCGCCTACGAGCAGTACGTC.

This clonotype is deemed medium-sized (0.01 to 0.1%). The chain links TRBV29-1 to TRBJ2-5, with D tentatively TRBD2 (6 bases). The germline V and J ends were trimmed by 4 bases and 5 bases, with 17 bases remaining between them. This CDR3 spans 14 amino acids. Per germline, CDR1 SQVTM and CDR2 ANQGSEA. The CDR3 loop is CSVAKGLSEETQYF. DNA of the CDR3: TGCAGCGTTGCCAAGGGACTGAGCGAGGAGACCCAGTACTTC.